This T cell receptor beta chain was sequenced for a study of blood T cell repertoires in COVID-19. Study background: Material from acute and convalescent COVID-19 was sourced from the United States, Italy and Spain. T cells, B-cell-depleted T cells, or PBMCs provided the cDNA or gDNA that served as material.

This table comes from immunoSEQ multiplex PCR, and its TCRdb copy is limited to in-frame clones, with some not included. The sample records some 270,000 clones, about 82% being singletons. The Seattle patients, enrolled during active infection, were followed longitudinally. Germline CDR1 and CDR2: LGHDT and YNNKEL (reference sequence). The CDR3 length is 18 residues. Trimming cost V 2 bases and J 2 bases; bases outside gene matches: 15. Input material: peripheral blood. The chain couples TRBV3-1 (or the pseudogene TRBV3-2) to TRBJ2-7; 7 bases line up with TRBD1. The TCR originated in a woman aged 80 or older with COVID-19, enrolled during active disease. The CDR3 DNA is TGTGCCAGCAGCCAACCCAAAGGGACAGTCAAGGGCGCCTACGAGCAGTACTTC. Translated: CASSQPKGTVKGAYEQYF.